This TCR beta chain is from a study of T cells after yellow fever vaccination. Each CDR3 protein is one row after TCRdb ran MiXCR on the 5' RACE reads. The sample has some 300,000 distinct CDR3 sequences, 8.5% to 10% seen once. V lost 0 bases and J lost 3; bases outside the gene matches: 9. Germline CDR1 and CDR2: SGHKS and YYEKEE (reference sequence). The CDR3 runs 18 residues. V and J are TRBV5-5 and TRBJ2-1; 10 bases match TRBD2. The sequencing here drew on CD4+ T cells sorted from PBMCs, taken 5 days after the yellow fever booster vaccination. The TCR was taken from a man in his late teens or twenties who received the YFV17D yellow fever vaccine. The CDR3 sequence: CASSLGSGGTINYNEQFF. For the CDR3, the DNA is TGTGCCAGCAGCTTGGGTAGCGGGGGGACCATTAACTACAATGAGCAGTTCTTC. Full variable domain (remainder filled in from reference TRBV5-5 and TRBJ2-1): DAGVTQSPTHLIKTRGQQVTLRCSPISGHKSVSWYQQVLGQGPQFIFQYYEKEERGRGNFPDRFSARQFPNYSSELNVNALLLGDSALYLCASSLGSGGTINYNEQFFGPGTRLTVL.